Each of the 13 T cell receptor beta chains below was sequenced from the same sample in a study of T cells in Graves' hyperthyroidism and ophthalmopathy. TCR beta CDR3 regions were amplified from RNA. When the TCR CDR3 underwent first-round RT-PCR, the HTBI primer set was used. TCRdb passed the multiplex PCR reads through MiXCR, listing each CDR3 protein once. The sample gives hundreds of thousands of distinct CDR3 sequences, around 46% of which show up once; 8.2% is in the top ten. The sequenced material came from peripheral blood or thyroid tissue (not recorded which). Source of these receptors: a woman aged 18-29 years with Graves' hyperthyroidism.

This chain uses TRBV10-3 with TRBJ1-6; 9 bases agree with TRBD1. The CDR3 length is 15 residues. Germline loops: CDR1 ENHRY, CDR2 SYGVKD. With 3 bases clipped from V and 10 bases from J, the junction kept 7 bases outside the gene matches. In nucleotides, the CDR3 is TGTGCCATCAGTGATGAGACAGGGGGTAAATCACCCCTCCACTTT. It is translated as CAISDETGGKSPLHF.

This clonotype showed up just a few times. The rearrangement joins TRBV7-2 to TRBJ1-1; D gene uncertain. The CDR3 runs 15 residues. The germline V and J ends were trimmed by 1 base and 3 bases, with 12 bases remaining between them. Germline values: CDR1 SGHTA, CDR2 FQGNSA. The CDR3 here is CASSLEAGPYTEAFF. The DNA of the CDR3 is TGTGCCAGCAGCTTAGAGGCAGGTCCCTACACTGAAGCTTTCTTT.

This clonotype showed up many times. The chain combines TRBV24-1 with TRBJ1-2; a possible D gene is TRBD1 (6 bases). CDR1 is KGHDR and CDR2 is SFDVKD in the germline V gene. V was shortened by 0 bases and J by 8 bases, with 9 bases between the two germline ends. CDR3 length: 13 amino acids. CDR3 nucleotide sequence: TGTGCCACCAGTGATTTGAGGGGGTACGGCTACACCTTC. It encodes CATSDLRGYGYTF.

This clonotype was seen ten or more times. CDR3 DNA sequence: TGTGCCAGCAGCCTGACAGGGTCCAATCAGCCCCAGCATTTT. Translating it yields CASSLTGSNQPQHF. The gene calls are TRBV7-2 and TRBJ1-5; TRBD1 aligns across 7 bases. The CDR3 is made up of 14 amino acids. Germline trimming cut 5 bases from V and 3 bases from J; bases unmatched to any gene: 4. Germline V lookup: CDR1 SGHTA, CDR2 FQGNSA.

The genes are TRBV25-1 and TRBJ1-5, with D tentatively TRBD1 (5 bases). CDR1 is MGHDK, CDR2 SYGVNS, per germline. The length of the CDR3 is 14 residues. Trimming took off 2 bases at V and 7 bases at J, with 12 bases between the two ends. CDR3 nucleotides: TGTGCCAGCAGTGAAGGGGGACTGGGGCAGCCCCAGCATTTT. It specifies CASSEGGLGQPQHF.

This clonotype was recorded a few times. V usage is TRBV29-1 and J usage is TRBJ2-7; 9 nucleotides agree with TRBD2. This CDR3 contains 14 residues. J lost 4 bases, V lost 6 bases, and 10 bases had no gene match. Germline CDR1 reads SQVTM; CDR2 reads ANQGSEA. The CDR3 protein is CSVRTSAGGYEQYF. The CDR3 bases are TGCAGCGTCCGGACTAGCGCCGGGGGTTACGAGCAGTACTTC.

J is TRBJ2-2 and V is TRBV12-3 or TRBV12-4; TRBD1 aligns across 10 bases. V trimming: 8 bases; J trimming: 7 bases; junction bases outside the gene matches: 4. This CDR3 contains 13 residues. The CDR3 here is CASAGQGFGELFF. CDR3 nucleotide sequence: TGTGCCAGCGCGGGACAGGGGTTCGGGGAGCTGTTTTTT.

The chain uses TRBV25-1 and TRBJ1-6, with TRBD1 matching 10 bases. The trim removed 4 bases at V and 6 bases at J, leaving 9 bases unmatched. This CDR3 has 17 amino acids. CDR1 MGHDK and CDR2 SYGVNS come from the germline V gene. The CDR3 is CASSVGQGSSGNSPLHF. CDR3 nucleotide sequence: TGTGCCAGCAGTGTGGGACAGGGGTCTAGTGGTAATTCACCCCTCCACTTT.

With respect to this clonotype: A much larger clone is a single base away; this may be a read error. The chain has TRBV24-1 and TRBJ1-1; 7 nucleotides agree with TRBD1. Germline trimming cut 7 bases from V and 7 bases from J; bases unmatched to any gene: 8. The CDR3 has 13 amino acids. CDR1 is KGHDR, CDR2 SFDVKD, per germline. The CDR3 DNA sequence: TGTGCCACCAGCAAAACCGGGACAGATGAAGCTTTCTTT. It codes for CATSKTGTDEAFF.

This chain uses TRBV11-1 with TRBJ2-7; 7 nucleotides align to TRBD1. J lost 2 bases, V lost 8 bases, and 3 bases had no gene match. In germline, CDR1 is SGHAT, CDR2 FQDESV (reference sequence). This CDR3 comprises 12 residues. CDR3 loop: CASQGTAYEQYF. The CDR3 DNA reads as TGTGCCAGCCAAGGGACAGCCTACGAGCAGTACTTC.

This clonotype was picked up a small number of times. This chain uses TRBV7-9 with TRBJ1-5; 8 nucleotides match TRBD1. The junction had 5 bases not matched to a gene; V was cut back by 5 bases and J by 5 bases. Germline CDR1 is SEHNR and CDR2 is FQNEAQ (reference sequence). The CDR3 spans 14 residues. The CDR3 coding sequence is TGTGCCAGCAGCCAAGAGGACAGGGATCAGCCCCAGCATTTT. Translating gives CASSQEDRDQPQHF.

The chain recombines TRBV15 with TRBJ2-7, with D possibly being TRBD2 (5 bases). Germline V gene sequence: CDR1 LNHNV, CDR2 YYDKDF (reference sequence). Deletions cut 3 bases from V and 0 bases from J, with 15 bases between. The CDR3 totals 16 residues. The CDR3 here is CATSSSPGSASYEQYF. The CDR3 DNA is TGTGCCACCAGCAGTTCCCCTGGGAGCGCCTCCTACGAGCAGTACTTC.

This clonotype showed up just once. Sequence at one end of the junction differs from germline and may be a read error. The CDR3 spells CASSPGQGRRNQPQHF. In DNA, the CDR3 is TGCGCCAGCAGCCCGGGACAGGGTAGAAGAAATCAGCCCCAGCATTTT. The chain recombines TRBV2 with TRBJ1-5; 9 nucleotides align to TRBD1. Germline loops: CDR1 SNHLY, CDR2 FYNNEI. The CDR3 contains 16 residues.